Shown below are 8 T cell receptor beta chains from a single sample sequenced in a study of CD8+ T cells in alopecia areata (dated by TCRdb to 2016 to 2019). Library preparation employed the immunoSEQ multiplex PCR assay. RNA was extracted from all samples and reverse transcribed into cDNA as template for TCR sequencing. Not all clones reach the TCRdb copy of this immuneACCESS table, which keeps in-frame sequences only. Checked studies attribute under half of the gap to unresolved V genes and leave the rest unexplained. The sample profile shows 140,000 or so clones; approximately 60% of them were found once. Jointly, the top ten make up around 34% of the sample. The sample consisted of CD8+ T cells sorted from blood. Every receptor here comes from a human donor in good health.

This chain uses TRBV5-6 with TRBJ2-7; a weak D match, TRBD1 (6 bases). CDR1 and CDR2 from the germline V gene are SGHDT and YYEEEE. This CDR3 is 15 amino acids long. The V and J ends lost 2 bases and 1 base respectively, with 13 bases between them. DNA of the CDR3: TGTGCCAGCAGCTTCGGGGCAGGGGCGTCCTACGAGCAGTACTTC. This translates into CASSFGAGASYEQYF.

The chain couples TRBV29-1 to TRBJ2-1; 10 bases are a match to TRBD2. From germline, CDR1 is SQVTM and CDR2 ANQGSEA. The V and J ends lost 7 bases and 6 bases, in that order; junction bases with no gene match: 9. This CDR3 comprises 14 residues. Here the CDR3 reads CSGTSGKRFNEQFF. The CDR3 DNA reads as TGCAGCGGAACTAGCGGGAAGAGATTCAATGAGCAGTTCTTC.

V is TRBV28 and J is TRBJ2-2; possible D gene TRBD1, 5 bases. The germline V and J ends were trimmed by 5 bases and 4 bases, with 5 bases remaining between them. This CDR3 comprises 12 residues. From germline, CDR1 is MDHEN and CDR2 SYDVKM. The CDR3 nucleotides read TGTGCCAGCAGTAGGGGCACCGGGGAGCTGTTTTTT. This encodes CASSRGTGELFF.

The sample holds one count of this clone. The chain employs TRBV27 and TRBJ2-7; D possibly corresponds to TRBD2 (5 bases). From germline, CDR1 is MNHEY and CDR2 SMNVEV (reference sequence). The V and J ends lost 4 bases and 3 bases respectively, with 10 bases between them. This CDR3 comprises 13 residues. The DNA for the CDR3 is TGTGCCAGCAGTTATTTCGGGGACTACGAGCAGTACTTC. Translating it yields CASSYFGDYEQYF.

The chain uses TRBV11-2 and TRBJ2-1; 8 bases map to TRBD2. There are 16 residues in the CDR3. Germline assignment: CDR1 SGHAT and CDR2 FQNNGV. Losses at the gene ends were 3 bases for V and 3 bases for J; bases not matched to a gene: 7. The CDR3 sequence: CASSLTFSGSYNEQFF. The CDR3 DNA reads TGTGCCAGCAGCTTGACGTTCAGCGGGAGCTACAATGAGCAGTTCTTC.

The rearrangement uses TRBV29-1 and TRBJ2-3; tentative D call: TRBD1 (6 bases). The CDR3 spans 15 residues. Trimming removed 4 bases from V and 1 base from J, with 15 bases in between. Germline V CDR1 and CDR2: SQVTM, ANQGSEA. CDR3 sequence: CSVVNTGKRTDTQYF. Here the CDR3 DNA reads TGCAGCGTTGTTAATACAGGGAAGCGCACAGATACGCAGTATTTT.

The chain couples TRBV27 to TRBJ1-1; 11 bases match TRBD1. This CDR3 has 17 residues. The trim removed 0 bases at V and 4 bases at J, leaving 7 bases unmatched. Germline V lookup: CDR1 MNHEY, CDR2 SMNVEV (reference sequence). CDR3 sequence (DNA): TGTGCCAGCAGTTTATCCTGGACAGGGGGCCAAGGCACTGAAGCTTTCTTT. Protein product: CASSLSWTGGQGTEAFF.

This clone has only one observation. The chain couples TRBV29-1 to TRBJ2-1; 10 bases map to TRBD2. Germline assignment: CDR1 SQVTM and CDR2 ANQGSEA. The CDR3 covers 15 residues. The CDR3 reads CSQTTGTSVGNEQFF. In DNA form, the CDR3 reads TGCAGTCAGACGACCGGGACTAGCGTTGGGAATGAGCAGTTCTTC.